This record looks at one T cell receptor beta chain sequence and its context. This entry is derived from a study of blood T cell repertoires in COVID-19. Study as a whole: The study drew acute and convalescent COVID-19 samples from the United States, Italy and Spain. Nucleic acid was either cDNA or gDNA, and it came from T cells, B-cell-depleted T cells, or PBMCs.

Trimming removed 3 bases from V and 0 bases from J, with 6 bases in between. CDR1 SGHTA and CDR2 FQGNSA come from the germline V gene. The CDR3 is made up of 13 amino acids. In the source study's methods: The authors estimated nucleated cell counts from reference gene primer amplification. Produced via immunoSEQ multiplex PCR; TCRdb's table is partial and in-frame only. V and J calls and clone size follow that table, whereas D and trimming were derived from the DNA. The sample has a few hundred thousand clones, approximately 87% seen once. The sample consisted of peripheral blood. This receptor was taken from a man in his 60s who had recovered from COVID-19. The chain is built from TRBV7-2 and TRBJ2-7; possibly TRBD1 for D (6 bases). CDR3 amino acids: CASSLDSSYEQYF. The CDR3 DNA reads TGTGCCAGCAGCTTGGACAGCTCCTACGAGCAGTACTTC.